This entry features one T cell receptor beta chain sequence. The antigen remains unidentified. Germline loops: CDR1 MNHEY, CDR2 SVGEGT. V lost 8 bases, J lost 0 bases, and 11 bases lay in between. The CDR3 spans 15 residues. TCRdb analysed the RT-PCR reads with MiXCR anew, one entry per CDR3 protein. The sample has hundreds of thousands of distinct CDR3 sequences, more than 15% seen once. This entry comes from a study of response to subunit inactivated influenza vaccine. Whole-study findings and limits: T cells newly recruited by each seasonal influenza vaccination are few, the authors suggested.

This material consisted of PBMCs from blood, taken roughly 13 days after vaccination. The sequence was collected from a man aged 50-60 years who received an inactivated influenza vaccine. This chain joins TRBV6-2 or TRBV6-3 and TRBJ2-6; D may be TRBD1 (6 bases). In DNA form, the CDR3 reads TGTGCCAGCCACCAGGGACACTCTGGGGCCAACGTCCTGACTTTC. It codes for CASHQGHSGANVLTF.